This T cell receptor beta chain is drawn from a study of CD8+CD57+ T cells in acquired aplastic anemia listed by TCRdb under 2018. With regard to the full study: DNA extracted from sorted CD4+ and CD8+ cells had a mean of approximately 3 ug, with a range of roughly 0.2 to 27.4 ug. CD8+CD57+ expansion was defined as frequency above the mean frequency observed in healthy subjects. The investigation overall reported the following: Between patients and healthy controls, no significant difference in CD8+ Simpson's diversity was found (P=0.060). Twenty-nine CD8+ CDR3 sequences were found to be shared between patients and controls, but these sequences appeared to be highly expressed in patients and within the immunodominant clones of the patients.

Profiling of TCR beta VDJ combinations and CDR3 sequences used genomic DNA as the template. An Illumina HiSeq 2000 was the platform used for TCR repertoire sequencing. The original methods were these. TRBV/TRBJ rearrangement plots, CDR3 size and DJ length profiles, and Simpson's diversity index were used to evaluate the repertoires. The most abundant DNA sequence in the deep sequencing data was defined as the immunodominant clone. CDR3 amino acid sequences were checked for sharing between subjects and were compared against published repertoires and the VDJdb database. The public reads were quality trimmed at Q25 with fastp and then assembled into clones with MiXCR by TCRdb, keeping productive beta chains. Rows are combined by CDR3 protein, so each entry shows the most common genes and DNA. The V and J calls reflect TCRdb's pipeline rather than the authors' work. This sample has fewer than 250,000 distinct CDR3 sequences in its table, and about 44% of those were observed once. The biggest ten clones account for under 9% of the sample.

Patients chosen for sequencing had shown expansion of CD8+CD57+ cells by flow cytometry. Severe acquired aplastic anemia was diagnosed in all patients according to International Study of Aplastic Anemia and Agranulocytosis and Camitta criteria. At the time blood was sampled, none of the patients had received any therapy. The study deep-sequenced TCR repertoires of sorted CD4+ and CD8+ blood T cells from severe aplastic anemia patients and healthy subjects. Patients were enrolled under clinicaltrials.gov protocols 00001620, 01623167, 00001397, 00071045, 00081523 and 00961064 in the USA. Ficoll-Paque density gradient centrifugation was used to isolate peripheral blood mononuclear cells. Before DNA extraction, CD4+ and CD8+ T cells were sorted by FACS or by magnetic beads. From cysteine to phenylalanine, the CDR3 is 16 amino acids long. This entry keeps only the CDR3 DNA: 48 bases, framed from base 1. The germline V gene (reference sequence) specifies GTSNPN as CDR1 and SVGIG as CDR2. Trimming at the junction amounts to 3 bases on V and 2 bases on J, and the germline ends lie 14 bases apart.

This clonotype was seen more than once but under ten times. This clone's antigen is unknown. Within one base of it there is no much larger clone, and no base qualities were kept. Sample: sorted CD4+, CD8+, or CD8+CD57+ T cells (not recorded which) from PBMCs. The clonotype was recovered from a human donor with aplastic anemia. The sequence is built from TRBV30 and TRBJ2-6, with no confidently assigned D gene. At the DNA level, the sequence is TGTGCCTGGAGCGAAACCAGACTGACTGGGGCCAACGTCCTGACTTTC. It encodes CAWSETRLTGANVLTF.